This T cell receptor (beta chain) was observed in a study of T-cell reconstitution after alpha-beta-depleted transplantation in children. Germline V CDR1 and CDR2: MNHEY, SMNVEV (reference sequence). Trimming cost V 8 bases and J 3 bases, with 11 bases left between them. The CDR3 extends over 12 amino acids. A library of TCRbeta sequences, prepared with unique molecular identifiers, was generated. TCRdb fed the PCR reads into MiXCR, producing one record per CDR3 protein. The sample consists of about 400,000 distinct CDR3 sequences, about 14% of them appearing once. This clonotype was recorded many times.

This specimen was PBMCs, taken from the stem cell graft. The clonotype was recovered from a human donor who donated a stem cell graft to a child with Fanconi anemia. The chain is built from TRBV27 and TRBJ2-7; the D is unclear. The CDR3 sequence is CASRNTFYEQYF. CDR3 coding DNA: TGTGCCAGCCGAAACACATTCTACGAGCAGTACTTC.